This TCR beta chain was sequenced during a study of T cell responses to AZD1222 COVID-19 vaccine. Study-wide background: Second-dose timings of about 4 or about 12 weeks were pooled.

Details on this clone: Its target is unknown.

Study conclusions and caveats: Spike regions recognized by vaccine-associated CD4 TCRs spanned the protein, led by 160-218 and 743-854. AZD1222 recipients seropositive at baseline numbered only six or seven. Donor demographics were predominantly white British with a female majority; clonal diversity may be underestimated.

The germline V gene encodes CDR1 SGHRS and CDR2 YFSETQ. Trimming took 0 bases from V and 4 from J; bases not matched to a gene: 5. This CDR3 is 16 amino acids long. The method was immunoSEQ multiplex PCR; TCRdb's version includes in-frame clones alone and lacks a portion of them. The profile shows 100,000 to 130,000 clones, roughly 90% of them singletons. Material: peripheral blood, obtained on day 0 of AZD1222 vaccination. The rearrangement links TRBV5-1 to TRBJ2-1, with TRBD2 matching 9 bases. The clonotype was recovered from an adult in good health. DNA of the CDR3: TGCGCCAGCAGCTTGGAGGCTAGCGGGGTGTACAATGAGCAGTTCTTC. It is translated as CASSLEASGVYNEQFF.